This TCR beta chain was recorded in a study of vaccination and CD4 T cells after COVID-19. Turning to the study itself: The study collected post-vaccine samples a median roughly 75 days after dose two, with a range of 14 to 241. A CEFX pool, an HIV-1 Nef pool, or no peptide went to control cultures. Study outcomes and limitations: Among convalescent patients, a median roughly 90% of reactive clones emerged only after vaccination.

Noted treatment: roughly 10-day PBMC culture with coronavirus spike peptide pools or control peptides (ViraFEST assay). Trimming stripped 0 bases from V and 5 bases from J, with 7 bases between. Germline CDR1 and CDR2: SGHTA and FQGTGA. The CDR3 contains 14 residues. Turning to this clonotype: The antigen is not known.

Once obtained from cultured CD4+ T cells, the DNA was sequenced using the Oncomine TCR Beta short-read assay. In TCRdb, the PCR reads were re-called with MiXCR into one record per CDR3 protein. Here the sample spans about 16,000 distinct CDR3 sequences, roughly 47% being singletons. The V gene is TRBV7-3, the J gene TRBJ2-2, with D maybe TRBD2 (5 bases). This TCR derives from a human donor who had recovered from COVID-19. Input material: CD4+ T cells from blood, cultured in vitro. In nucleotides, the CDR3 is TGTGCCAGCAGCTTAACTACGGGAACCGGGGAGCTGTTTTTT. It translates to CASSLTTGTGELFF. The entire variable domain, with the rest obtained from reference TRBV7-3 and TRBJ2-2, is as follows: GAGVSQTPSNKVTEKGKYVELRCDPISGHTALYWYRQSLGQGPEFLIYFQGTGAADDSGLPNDRFFAVRPEGSVSTLKIQRTERGDSAVYLCASSLTTGTGELFFGEGSRLTVL.